These T cell receptor beta chains were read from a single sample in a study of T-cell reconstitution after alpha-beta-depleted transplantation in children. MiXCR, run by TCRdb on the PCR reads, gives a single entry per CDR3 protein. The table has about 340,000 distinct CDR3 sequences, around a tenth seen once. The sequences come from PBMCs from the stem cell graft donor, collected from the stem cell graft. These receptors all stem from a human donor who donated a stem cell graft to a child with acute lymphoblastic leukemia. CDR3s include the opening cysteine and the closing phenylalanine or tryptophan. The D gene is left open where the match is weak. A clone size is listed for some rows: how often the clone was seen (once, few, many), or a class if it is expanded.

-	TRBV10-3	TRBJ2-7	TRBD2	TGTGCCATCAGTGGCGGGACTAGCGGGAGTTACGAGCAGTACTTC	CAISGGTSGSYEQYF
few	TRBV7-2	TRBJ2-2	-	TGTGCCAGCAGCTTAGCGCTTCGGGGGGCAGCCGACACCGGGGAGCTGTTTTTT	CASSLALRGAADTGELFF
few	TRBV7-9	TRBJ2-7	-	TGTGCCAGCAGCCCCGGTGAAATCCCCTACGAGCAGTACTTC	CASSPGEIPYEQYF
-	TRBV7-2	TRBJ1-2	-	TGTGCCAGCAGCTTAGATCGGGGCAACCCCAACTATGGCTACACCTTC	CASSLDRGNPNYGYTF
many	TRBV3-1	TRBJ2-5	-	TGTGCCAGCAGCCTCAGCAGGGGTGCGGAGACCCAGTACTTC	CASSLSRGAETQYF
few	TRBV12-3/TRBV12-4	TRBJ2-3	-	TGTGCCAGCAGTTTATCGTTCCCGTCCACAGATACGCAGTATTTT	CASSLSFPSTDTQYF
few	TRBV4-1	TRBJ2-7	-	TGCGCCAGCAGCCAAGAGAGCCAGCGACCACCCTACGAGCAGTACTTC	CASSQESQRPPYEQYF
-	TRBV13	TRBJ1-2	-	TGTGCCAGCAGCTTCGGGACGTCTAACTATGGCTACACCTTC	CASSFGTSNYGYTF
many	TRBV5-6	TRBJ2-1	-	TGTGCCAGCAGCTTGGGGGTATCGAGCTCCTACAATGAGCAGTTCTTC	CASSLGVSSSYNEQFF
-	TRBV28	TRBJ2-1	-	TGTGCCAGCAGTCTCCCCTCCCAGGTCCTTGGAGAGCAGTTCTTC	CASSLPSQVLGEQFF
-	TRBV7-2	TRBJ1-2	TRBD1	TGTGCCAGCAGGACAGGGGCTGGCTACACCTTC	CASRTGAGYTF
-	TRBV6-1	TRBJ2-3	-	TGTGCCAGCAGTCAAGGGGCTAGTAGAGCAGATACGCAGTATTTT	CASSQGASRADTQYF
once	TRBV5-4	TRBJ2-1	-	TGTGCCAGCAGCTCTCTTGGAGTCTACAATGAGCAGTTCTTC	CASSSLGVYNEQFF
many	TRBV7-3	TRBJ2-7	TRBD1	TGTGCCAGCAGCTTAACGTTCGGACAGGGGGACTACGAGCAGTACTTC	CASSLTFGQGDYEQYF
many	TRBV5-5	TRBJ1-1	TRBD1	TGTGCCAGCAGCCAGGGGGGCAGAGTGAACACTGAAGCTTTCTTT	CASSQGGRVNTEAFF
-	TRBV6-6	TRBJ2-2	-	TGTGCCAGCATAGGGCCAAACACCGGGGAGCTGTTTTTT	CASIGPNTGELFF
few	TRBV7-9	TRBJ2-7	-	TGTGCCAGCAGCTGGACCCCCCGCTACGAGCAGTACTTC	CASSWTPRYEQYF
-	TRBV9	TRBJ2-4	-	TGTGCCAGCAGCCCCAGGCGTCTAGCTAACATTCAGTACTTC	CASSPRRLANIQYF
few	TRBV7-9	TRBJ1-2	-	TGTGCCAGCCGGAGGGGCAGCTATGGCTACACCTTC	CASRRGSYGYTF
few	TRBV7-8	TRBJ1-1	-	TGTGCCACCCAGATATTAGGCACTGAAGCTTTCTTT	CATQILGTEAFF
few	TRBV7-8	TRBJ2-7	-	TGTGCCAGCAGGAGATTTGGACGCGATGGGGGGCAGTACTTC	CASRRFGRDGGQYF
many	TRBV5-1	TRBJ2-5	TRBD2	TGCGCCAGCAGCCCCAACGGACTAGCGCAACAAGAGACCCAGTACTTC	CASSPNGLAQQETQYF
few	TRBV29-1	TRBJ1-1	TRBD1	TGCAGCGTCCACAGGGGCCGGAACACTGAAGCTTTCTTT	CSVHRGRNTEAFF
-	TRBV5-1	TRBJ2-7	TRBD1	TGCGCCAGCAGCTTGGGCACAGACAGGGGCTACGAGCAGTACTTC	CASSLGTDRGYEQYF
-	TRBV5-1	TRBJ2-7	TRBD2	TGCGCCAGCAGCGGCTGGGATAGCGGGAGTAAGAACGAGCAGTACTTC	CASSGWDSGSKNEQYF
-	TRBV7-9	TRBJ2-3	-	TGTGCCAGCAGACCCCGCCGGCCTAGCACAGATACGCAGTATTTT	CASRPRRPSTDTQYF